The T cell receptor beta chain described here comes from a study of healthy donors' naive CD4 and CD8 T cells. About the study: Donors spanned ages 20-25, 40-50 and 60-70 years, half female.

This clonotype has just one count. The antigen remains unidentified. Starting from about 0.55 ug of total RNA, TCR libraries were made with linear amplification. TCRdb passed the reads through MiXCR, listing each CDR3 protein once. The data contain around 200,000 distinct CDR3 sequences, about four fifths of them seen just once; the ten biggest clones take up roughly 2.4%. Study observations and caveats: Negatively charged CDR3s marked CD8+ lineage; positively charged CDR3s marked CD4+ lineage. The study did not address homeostatic proliferation effects in naive T cells.

From germline, CDR1 is DFQATT and CDR2 SNEGSKA (reference sequence). The CDR3 extends over 15 amino acids. The J segment lost 9 bases and the V segment lost 2 bases, leaving 11 bases of the junction unmatched. The chain has TRBV20-1 and TRBJ1-5, with 9 bases fitting TRBD1. The source material was naive CD4+ and CD8+ T cells sorted from blood, pooled from several donors. This clonotype was sampled from a pool of human donors in good health; the sample pools cells from several healthy donors. CDR3 sequence: CSARNPGTGKRPQHF. Written as DNA, the CDR3 is TGCAGTGCTAGAAACCCCGGGACAGGGAAGCGGCCCCAGCATTTT.